The 8 T cell receptor beta chains listed next were all sequenced from one sample in a study of T cells after yellow fever vaccination. One entry per CDR3 protein results from TCRdb running MiXCR on the 5' RACE reads. This table has about 220,000 distinct CDR3 sequences, under 3.5% appearing once. The starting material was CD4+ T cells sorted from PBMCs, obtained 10 days after the yellow fever booster vaccination. Receptors originate from a man aged 18 to 30 who received the YFV17D yellow fever vaccine.

This clonotype was counted ten times or more. V usage is TRBV7-2 and J usage is TRBJ2-5; TRBD1 matches at 8 bases. With V trimmed by 4 bases and J by 11 bases, 6 bases remained unmatched. CDR3 length: 12 amino acids. Germline CDR1 reads SGHTA; CDR2 reads FQGNSA. CDR3 bases: TGTGCCAGCAGCTCGAGGACAGGGCCACAGTACTTC. Amino acids: CASSSRTGPQYF.

This clonotype has only a few counts. The genes are TRBV3-1 and TRBJ2-1; D may be TRBD2 (5 bases). In germline, CDR1 is LGHDT, CDR2 YNNKEL (reference sequence). V was cut by 2 bases and J by 0 bases, with 11 bases left in between. This CDR3 region has 16 residues. CDR3 DNA: TGTGCCAGCAGCCAAAGCCTCGGAGGCTCCTACAATGAGCAGTTCTTC. Protein sequence: CASSQSLGGSYNEQFF.

This clonotype was detected ten times or more. The chain uses TRBV5-1 and TRBJ2-7; 11 bases agree with TRBD2. Germline-derived CDR1 and CDR2 are SGHRS and YFSETQ. V dropped 0 bases and J dropped 3; count of bases not matched to a gene: 2. This CDR3 contains 15 residues. The chain's CDR3 is CASSLALAGGYEQYF. The CDR3 region has the DNA TGCGCCAGCAGCTTGGCCCTAGCGGGGGGCTACGAGCAGTACTTC.

This clonotype was detected a few times. The gene calls are TRBV20-1 and TRBJ2-3; TRBD2 aligns across 11 bases. Trimming removed 2 bases from V and 5 bases from J; junction bases left unmatched: 6. This CDR3 has 15 amino acids. The germline V gene encodes CDR1 DFQATT and CDR2 SNEGSKA (reference sequence). CDR3 in amino acids: CSARLRLAGLDTQYF. CDR3 sequence (DNA): TGCAGTGCTAGACTTAGACTAGCGGGGTTAGATACGCAGTATTTT.

This clonotype was counted ten times or more. The J gene is TRBJ1-1, the V gene TRBV15; D is unclear. CDR1 LNHNV and CDR2 YYDKDF come from the germline V gene (reference sequence). The CDR3 covers 15 residues. Trimming left V 3 bases short and J 4 bases short, with 15 bases between. The CDR3 sequence is CATSSPLAARTEAFF. The CDR3 DNA reads TGTGCCACCAGCAGCCCTCTGGCGGCTCGCACTGAAGCTTTCTTT.

The chain couples TRBV19 to TRBJ2-1, with a weak D call TRBD2 (6 bases). Per the germline V gene, CDR1 is LNHDA and CDR2 is SQIVND (reference sequence). V dropped 7 bases and J dropped 6 bases, with 16 bases sitting between them. This CDR3 comprises 14 residues. DNA of the CDR3: TGTGCCAGTATAGATGGGGCGGGACTCAATGAGCAGTTCTTC. Its protein is CASIDGAGLNEQFF.

This clonotype was detected ten times or more. The chain recombines TRBV4-3 with TRBJ1-1; D remains ambiguous. V dropped 0 bases and J dropped 5 bases, with 10 bases sitting between them. The CDR3 length is 14 residues. CDR1 and CDR2 (germline): LGHNA, YSLEER. The CDR3 region is CASSQEGLGTEAFF. Here the CDR3 DNA reads TGCGCCAGCAGCCAAGAAGGGTTGGGGACTGAAGCTTTCTTT.

This clonotype was picked up many times. This chain connects TRBV20-1 to TRBJ2-7; possibly TRBD2 for D (5 bases). CDR1 is DFQATT, CDR2 SNEGSKA, per germline (reference sequence). The CDR3 loop spans 15 amino acids. Trimming left V 6 bases short and J 4 bases short, with 22 bases between. The CDR3 DNA reads TGCAGTGCGGTCGCCAGCCACATCTCGGGGTACGAGCAGTACTTC. It codes for CSAVASHISGYEQYF.